This T cell receptor (beta chain) is from a study of CD8 T cells in Susac syndrome. Study observations and caveats: Where Susac syndrome CD4+ T cell repertoires were concerned, no clonal expansion was evident.

As to this clonotype: Its specificity is unknown.

When the RNA was reverse transcribed, random hexamers were used with an input of roughly 0.45 to 1 ug. One entry per CDR3 protein results from TCRdb running MiXCR on the immunoSEQ multiplex PCR reads. Of some 200,000 distinct CDR3 sequences listed, almost 96% were seen once; the top ten hold approximately 0.1%. This receptor was identified in a human donor with Susac syndrome. Sequenced: CD4+ T cells from PBMCs.

The CDR3 DNA follows: TGTGCCAGCAGGATCTCGGGCGAACCTCACGAGCAGTACTTC. Translating it yields CASRISGEPHEQYF. This chain connects TRBV7-9 to TRBJ2-7; D unclear. Between the trimmed V and J ends, which lost 6 bases and 5 bases, there was a span of 17 bases. Germline V gene data show CDR1 as SEHNR and CDR2 as FQNEAQ (reference sequence). CDR3 length: 14 amino acids.